What follows are 26 T cell receptor beta chains derived from one specimen sequenced in a study of blood T cell repertoires in COVID-19. Only in-frame clones appear in the TCRdb table, and some are missing; sequencing was by immunoSEQ multiplex PCR. The data show approximately 250,000 clones, 86% seen once. Sequencing input: peripheral blood. The source of these receptors is a man aged 25-45 years who had recovered from COVID-19.

A single count supports this clone. The CDR3 is CASSESVDRGLFF. The DNA for the CDR3 is TGCGCCAGCAGTGAGTCGGTCGACAGGGGGCTGTTTTTT. The chain employs TRBV10-1 and TRBJ2-2, with 8 bases identical to TRBD1. The J segment lost 13 bases and the V segment lost 0 bases, leaving 4 bases of the junction unmatched. The CDR3 contains 13 residues. Germline V gene data show CDR1 as WNHNN and CDR2 as SYGVQD (reference sequence).

A single count supports this clone. The CDR3 here is CASSPNRGQDGYTF. The CDR3 DNA is TGTGCCAGCAGCCCGAACAGGGGGCAGGATGGCTACACCTTC. The genes are TRBV6-2 or TRBV6-3 and TRBJ1-2; 9 bases line up with TRBD1. This CDR3 is built from 14 residues. Unmatched junction bases numbered 8, after V lost 6 bases and J lost 6 bases. The germline V gene has CDR1 MNHEY and CDR2 SVGEGT.

The chain employs TRBV6-5 and TRBJ2-1, with TRBD1 identical over 8 bases. The germline V gene encodes CDR1 MNHEY and CDR2 SVGAGI. Unmatched junction bases numbered 10, after V lost 6 bases and J lost 6 bases. This CDR3 has 15 amino acids. The DNA for the CDR3 is TGTGCCAGCAGAGGATGGTCAGGGGGCCTCAATGAGCAGTTCTTC. This translates into CASRGWSGGLNEQFF.

The chain has TRBV29-1 and TRBJ1-2; D possibly corresponds to TRBD1 (6 bases). Germline V gives CDR1 SQVTM, CDR2 ANQGSEA. The CDR3 spans 12 residues. V lost 6 bases and J 2 bases, leaving 10 bases between the germline ends. CDR3 coding DNA: TGCAGCGTCGTAGACAGGAACTATGGCTACACCTTC. It specifies CSVVDRNYGYTF.

The V and J genes are TRBV6-2 or TRBV6-3 and TRBJ2-1, with TRBD2 as a possible D gene (7 bases). Trimming took 1 base from V and 5 from J, leaving 12 bases between them. The CDR3 loop spans 15 amino acids. CDR1 is MNHEY, CDR2 SVGEGT, per germline. The CDR3 loop is CASSYFAGANNEQFF. The CDR3 DNA is TGTGCCAGCAGTTACTTTGCGGGGGCCAACAATGAGCAGTTCTTC.

This rearrangement joins TRBV27 to TRBJ2-7; D is undetermined. V gave up 0 bases and J gave up 3 bases, with 6 bases separating them. The CDR3 extends over 13 amino acids. The V gene's germline CDR1 is MNHEY and CDR2 SMNVEV (reference sequence). This CDR3 is CASSLSFLYEQYF. CDR3 sequence (DNA): TGTGCCAGCAGTTTATCCTTCCTCTACGAGCAGTACTTC.

The chain joins TRBV24-1 to TRBJ2-7, with 7 positions matching TRBD1. V trimming: 5 bases; J trimming: 7 bases; junction bases outside the gene matches: 16. Germline loops: CDR1 KGHDR, CDR2 SFDVKD. The CDR3 has 16 amino acids. CDR3 in DNA: TGTGCCACCAGTGGGTCTCGTGACAGGGTATCGGGTGAGCAGTACTTC. It codes for CATSGSRDRVSGEQYF.

The chain is built from TRBV27 and TRBJ2-2; TRBD1 aligns across 7 bases. Unmatched junction bases numbered 4, after V lost 7 bases and J lost 5 bases. The CDR3 has 13 amino acids. Germline CDR1 MNHEY, CDR2 SMNVEV (reference sequence). The CDR3 coding sequence is TGTGCCAGCAACCCGGACAGGACCGGGGAGCTGTTTTTT. This encodes CASNPDRTGELFF.

J is TRBJ2-2 and V is TRBV10-3; 8 bases fit TRBD1. CDR3 length: 15 residues. Germline V gene data show CDR1 as ENHRY and CDR2 as SYGVKD. Trimming removed 6 bases from V and 5 bases from J; junction bases left unmatched: 8. DNA for the CDR3: TGTGCCATCAGGACGGACAGGGAGATTACCGGGGAGCTGTTTTTT. Translation: CAIRTDREITGELFF.

The chain employs TRBV11-3 and TRBJ2-5; tentatively, D is TRBD2 (5 bases). Germline-derived CDR1 and CDR2 are SGHNT and YENEEA. V shed 5 bases and J shed 4 bases, with 11 bases lying between them. There are 13 residues in the CDR3. CDR3 sequence (DNA): TGTGCCAGCAGCCCCCGGGGTGCAGAGACCCAGTACTTC. Translation gives CASSPRGAETQYF.

V is TRBV27 and J is TRBJ1-1; 10 positions match TRBD1. The germline V gene has CDR1 MNHEY and CDR2 SMNVEV (reference sequence). Unmatched junction bases numbered 10, after V lost 4 bases and J lost 11 bases. The CDR3 runs 14 residues. Here the CDR3 reads CASSWRTGGWRAFF. CDR3 nucleotides: TGTGCCAGCAGTTGGAGGACAGGGGGTTGGAGGGCTTTCTTT.

This clone was picked up a small number of times. The CDR3 spells CASNRGGNQPQHF. DNA of the CDR3: TGCGCCAGCAATCGGGGAGGGAATCAGCCCCAGCATTTT. This chain uses TRBV10-2 with TRBJ1-5, with no clear D. Trimming cost V 7 bases and J 4 bases, with 11 bases left between them. The CDR3 is 13 amino acids. The germline gives CDR1 WSHSY, CDR2 SAAADI.

The chain couples TRBV18 to TRBJ1-2; possibly TRBD1 for D (6 bases). Deletions cut 2 bases from V and 5 bases from J, with 9 bases between. Per the germline V gene, CDR1 is KGHSH and CDR2 is LQKENI. The CDR3 is 13 amino acids. The CDR3: CASSPKGEYGYTF. The CDR3 DNA follows: TGTGCCAGCTCACCAAAGGGGGAATATGGCTACACCTTC.

This chain connects TRBV9 to TRBJ2-1; D may be TRBD1 (6 bases). The CDR3 totals 15 residues. The germline V gene has CDR1 SGDLS and CDR2 YYNGEE. The germline V and J ends were trimmed by 4 bases and 3 bases, with 14 bases remaining between them. The chain's CDR3 is CASSSRAGDYNEQFF. CDR3 nucleotides: TGTGCCAGCAGCTCCCGGGCAGGGGACTACAATGAGCAGTTCTTC.

This chain uses TRBV19 with TRBJ2-7; D call uncertain. This CDR3 contains 13 residues. The germline gives CDR1 LNHDA, CDR2 SQIVND (reference sequence). Trimming took 4 bases from V and 7 from J, leaving 14 bases between them. The CDR3 bases are TGTGCCAGTAGTAACTTCGGCGGTCGGGAGCAGTACTTC. Translation gives CASSNFGGREQYF. The variable domain in full, with the rest retrieved from reference TRBV19 and TRBJ2-7, is DGGITQSPKYLFRKEGQNVTLSCEQNLNHDAMYWYRQDPGQGLRLIYYSQIVNDFQKGDIAEGYSVSREKKESFPLTVTSAQKNPTAFYLCASSNFGGREQYFGPGTRLTVT.

The gene calls are TRBV10-1 and TRBJ1-5; 9 bases line up with TRBD1. CDR1 and CDR2 (germline): WNHNN, SYGVQD (reference sequence). V trimming: 2 bases; J trimming: 11 bases; junction bases outside the gene matches: 19. The CDR3 loop spans 18 amino acids. The CDR3 here is CASSEGQGPGHGDLAQHF. The CDR3 region has the DNA TGCGCCAGCAGTGAGGGACAGGGGCCTGGACATGGTGATCTGGCCCAGCATTTT.

The rearrangement uses TRBV5-1 and TRBJ2-7; D is possibly TRBD1 (6 bases). The V gene lost 5 bases and the J gene lost 4 bases, with 19 bases spanning the gap. The CDR3 contains 15 residues. CDR1 SGHRS and CDR2 YFSETQ come from the germline V gene. CDR3 residues: CASSPTWAQGYEQYF. The CDR3 bases are TGCGCCAGCAGTCCTACCTGGGCCCAGGGGTACGAGCAGTACTTC. Full variable domain (remainder filled in from reference TRBV5-1 and TRBJ2-7): KAGVTQTPRYLIKTRGQQVTLSCSPISGHRSVSWYQQTPGQGLQFLFEYFSETQRNKGNFPGRFSGRQFSNSRSEMNVSTLELGDSALYLCASSPTWAQGYEQYFGPGTRLTVT.

This clone was counted a few times. The rearrangement uses TRBV7-2 and TRBJ2-3; 12 bases are a match to TRBD2. The CDR3 has 16 residues. With V trimmed by 5 bases and J by 5 bases, 8 bases remained unmatched. Germline CDR1 is SGHTA and CDR2 is FQGNSA. CDR3 bases: TGTGCCAGCAGCGATCTAGCGGGGGGGCTGAGAGATACGCAGTATTTT. Translation: CASSDLAGGLRDTQYF.

DNA for the CDR3: TGTGCCAGCAGCTTAGGCGGGGATGGGACTGAAGCTTTCTTT. It specifies CASSLGGDGTEAFF. V gene TRBV7-7 combines with J gene TRBJ1-1; D unclear. This CDR3 has 14 residues. Between the trimmed V and J ends, which lost 1 base and 5 bases, there was a span of 11 bases. Per germline, CDR1 SSHAT and CDR2 FNYEAQ (reference sequence).

The chain is built from TRBV7-9 and TRBJ1-2; 10 bases fit TRBD1. The germline CDR1 and CDR2 sequences are SEHNR and FQNEAQ (reference sequence). The CDR3 is 15 amino acids. J lost 6 bases, V lost 6 bases, and 10 bases had no gene match. The CDR3: CASRSGTGVVHGYTF. CDR3 sequence (DNA): TGTGCCAGCAGATCCGGGACAGGGGTCGTCCATGGCTACACCTTC.

The chain carries TRBV5-1 and TRBJ1-1; 8 bases align to TRBD1. CDR1 and CDR2 from the germline V gene are SGHRS and YFSETQ. This CDR3 has 15 amino acids. V was clipped by 3 bases and J by 4 bases; unmatched bases: 8. The CDR3: CASSSSGGGGTEAFF. The CDR3 DNA is TGCGCCAGCAGCTCCTCAGGGGGCGGGGGCACTGAAGCTTTCTTT. The whole variable domain, filled in from reference TRBV5-1 and TRBJ1-1, reads KAGVTQTPRYLIKTRGQQVTLSCSPISGHRSVSWYQQTPGQGLQFLFEYFSETQRNKGNFPGRFSGRQFSNSRSEMNVSTLELGDSALYLCASSSSGGGGTEAFFGQGTRLTVV.

The rearrangement uses TRBV7-7 and TRBJ2-1; the match to TRBD1 covers 7 bases. CDR1 and CDR2 from the germline V gene are SSHAT and FNYEAQ (reference sequence). The J segment lost 2 bases and the V segment lost 2 bases, leaving 3 bases of the junction unmatched. CDR3 length equals 15 residues. The CDR3: CASSLRQGTYNEQFF. CDR3 bases: TGTGCCAGCAGCTTACGACAGGGAACCTACAATGAGCAGTTCTTC.

This clone was observed a few times. V usage is TRBV7-9 and J usage is TRBJ1-5; 10 nucleotides agree with TRBD1. The germline gives CDR1 SEHNR, CDR2 FQNEAQ (reference sequence). Trimming removed 4 bases from V and 2 bases from J; junction bases left unmatched: 5. The CDR3 sequence is 16 residues long. In DNA form, the CDR3 reads TGTGCCAGCAGCTCGGGGACAGGGGTTCGCAATCAGCCCCAGCATTTT. Translation: CASSSGTGVRNQPQHF.

The J gene is TRBJ1-1, the V gene TRBV5-1; no reliable D call. Trimming took off 2 bases at V and 2 bases at J, with 7 bases between the two ends. Germline V lookup: CDR1 SGHRS, CDR2 YFSETQ. CDR3 length equals 13 residues. CDR3: CASSLNTNTEAFF. CDR3 nucleotides: TGCGCCAGCAGCTTAAACACAAACACTGAAGCTTTCTTT.

The rearrangement uses TRBV6-5 and TRBJ1-5, with 12 bases that match TRBD1. CDR1 MNHEY and CDR2 SVGAGI come from the germline V gene. The ends lost 10 bases at V and 6 bases at J; junction bases unmatched: 10. The length of the CDR3 is 15 residues. CDR3 in DNA: TGTGCCACCGGAAGGGGACAGGGGGCGGTTCAGCCCCAGCATTTT. It is translated as CATGRGQGAVQPQHF.

This CDR3 is CATSDSAGTGGGNNQPQHF. CDR3 nucleotide sequence: TGTGCCACCAGTGATTCCGCCGGGACAGGGGGCGGGAACAATCAGCCCCAGCATTTT. This chain joins TRBV24-1 and TRBJ1-5; 12 bases line up with TRBD1. The V gene end was trimmed by 2 bases and the J gene end by 3 bases; junction bases not matched to a gene: 10. The germline V gene has CDR1 KGHDR and CDR2 SFDVKD. There are 19 residues in the CDR3.